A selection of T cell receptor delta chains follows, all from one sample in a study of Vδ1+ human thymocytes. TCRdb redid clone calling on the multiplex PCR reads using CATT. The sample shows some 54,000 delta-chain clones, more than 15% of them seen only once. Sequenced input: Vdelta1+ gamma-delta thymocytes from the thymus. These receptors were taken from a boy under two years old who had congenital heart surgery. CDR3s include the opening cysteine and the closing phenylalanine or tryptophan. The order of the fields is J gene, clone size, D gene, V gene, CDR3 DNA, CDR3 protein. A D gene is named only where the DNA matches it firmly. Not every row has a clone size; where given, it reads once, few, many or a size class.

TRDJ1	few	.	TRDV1	TGTGCTCTTGGGGCCTCTTCCGGCTGGAGGATACCGTACACCGATAAACTCATCTTT	CALGASSGWRIPYTDKLIF
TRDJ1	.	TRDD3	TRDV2	TGTGCCTGTCCCTTCGTACTGGGGGATACGCGAATCGATAAACTCATCTTT	CACPFVLGDTRIDKLIF
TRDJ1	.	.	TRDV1	TGTGCTCTTGGGGAAGGGCCTACGTCCTGGCTCACCGATAAACTCATCTTT	CALGEGPTSWLTDKLIF
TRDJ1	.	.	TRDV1	TGTGCTCTTGGGACGCTTTCCGCAAACCTTAAACTCATCTTT	CALGTLSANLKLIF
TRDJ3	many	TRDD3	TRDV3	TGTGCCTTTAGACCCTGTACTGGGGTGAGCTCCTGGGACACCCGACAGATGTTTTTC	CAFRPCTGVSSWDTRQMFF
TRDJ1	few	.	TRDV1	TGTGCTCTTGGAGAAAAAGAAAAGTACACCGATAAACTCATCTTT	CALGEKEKYTDKLIF
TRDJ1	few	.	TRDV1	TGTGCTCTTGGGGAACCGGCCTTCCTGGTGAAGTGGTTGGGGGGCCATTACACCGATAAACTCATCTTT	CALGEPAFLVKWLGGHYTDKLIF
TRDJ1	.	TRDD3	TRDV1	TGTGCTCTTGGGGAACCTCCCCGTGGACTGGGGGATACCGATAAACTCATCTTT	CALGEPPRGLGDTDKLIF
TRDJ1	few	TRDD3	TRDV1	TGTGCTCTTGGGGAACTAGGCCTAACTGGGGGATACGAGTCCGATAAACTCATCTTT	CALGELGLTGGYESDKLIF
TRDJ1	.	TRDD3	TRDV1	TGTGCTCTTGGGGAGGGGAGGGGGTCCCTTCTTTACCTTACTGGGGCCCCCACCGATAAACTCATCTTT	CALGEGRGSLLYLTGAPTDKLIF
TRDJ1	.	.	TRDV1	TGTGCTCTTGGGGAATTTTGCGATACGAGGGAATACGCTCTCAGTTCCGATAAACTCATCTTT	CALGEFCDTREYALSSDKLIF
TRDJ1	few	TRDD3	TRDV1	TGTGCTCTTGGGGCCGTTTACCCCGTCCTGACACTGGGGGACTCCACCGATAAACTCATCTTT	CALGAVYPVLTLGDSTDKLIF
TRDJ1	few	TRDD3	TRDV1	TGTGCTCTTGGGGAACCCCTTCCTAGCCGACTGGGGGATACTACCCATAAACTCATCTTT	CALGEPLPSRLGDTTHKLIF
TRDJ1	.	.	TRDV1	TGTGCTCTTGGGGAAGACCTCGGATGGACCGATAAACTCATCTTT	CALGEDLGWTDKLIF
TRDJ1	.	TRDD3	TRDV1	TGTGCTCTTGGGGATCAACTACTACGCATACCTCTACTGGGGGATAACTTCGATAAACTCATCTTT	CALGDQLLRIPLLGDNFDKLIF
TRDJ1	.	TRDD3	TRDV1	TGTGCTCTTGGGGTCTTCCTTCTACTGGGGGATAAGCATAAACTCATCTTT	CALGVFLLLGDKHKLIF
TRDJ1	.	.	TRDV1	TGTGCTCTTGGGGAACTCGTTCGTACCCGGAATAAACTCATCTTT	CALGELVRTRNKLIF
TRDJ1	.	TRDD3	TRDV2	TGTGCCTGTGGCGGGGACTGGGGGATCCCCCCCCCATACACCGATAAACTCATCTTT	CACGGDWGIPPPYTDKLIF
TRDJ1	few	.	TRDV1	TGTGCTCTTGGGACCCCAGGCCTTTCAACCACCGATAAACTCATCTTT	CALGTPGLSTTDKLIF
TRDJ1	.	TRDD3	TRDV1	TGTGCTCTTGGGGATCCGCTTGGAGTCCACCCCCTGGGGGCTTGTACCGATAAACTCATCTTT	CALGDPLGVHPLGACTDKLIF
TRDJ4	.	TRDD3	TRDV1	TGTGCTCTTGGGTTATTTCCGCCGGGGTCGGTTACTGGGGGAGGACCCCTGATCTTT	CALGLFPPGSVTGGGPLIF
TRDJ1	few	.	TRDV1	TGTGCTCTTGGGGAACTGCTGTTCCCTCACTTGGCCCGGTACACCGATAAACTCATCTTT	CALGELLFPHLARYTDKLIF
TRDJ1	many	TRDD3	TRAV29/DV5	TGTGCAGCATCGCTAACTCCCTACTGGGGGATATGCCCCACCGATAAACTCATCTTT	CAASLTPYWGICPTDKLIF
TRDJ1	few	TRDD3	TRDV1	TGTGCTCTTGGGGAACTGTTTTGGGTTCCTACTGGGGGATACCGCGATAAACTCATCTTT	CALGELFWVPTGGYRDKLIF
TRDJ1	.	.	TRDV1	TGTGCTCTTGGGGAGACCAGTTCCCCCCGGAGGGGGGGCGCCCGCACCGATAAACTCATCTTT	CALGETSSPRRGGARTDKLIF
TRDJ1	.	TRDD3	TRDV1	TGTGCTCTTGGGGAGCTAAACGGGGGATACGCCGACCTCATCTTT	CALGELNGGYADLIF
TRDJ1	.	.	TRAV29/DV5	TGTGCAGCAAGCATGGTTCCTATGGTGTACTGGTACCAAACCGATAAACTCATCTTT	CAASMVPMVYWYQTDKLIF
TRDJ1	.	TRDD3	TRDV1	TGTGCTCTTGGGGAACATGACTGGGGGATCCTCCTCCGTACCGATAAACTCATCTTT	CALGEHDWGILLRTDKLIF
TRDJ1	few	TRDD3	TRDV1	TGTGCTCTTGGGCCCTTTTTTCCTCCTTACTGGGGGATACCTTACACCGATAAACTCATCTTT	CALGPFFPPYWGIPYTDKLIF
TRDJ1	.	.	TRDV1	TGTGCTCTTGGGCAGGGGTGTGATGGGATAATCACCGATAAACTCATCTTT	CALGQGCDGIITDKLIF